This T cell receptor (beta chain) was captured by sequencing in a study of T cell responses to AZD1222 COVID-19 vaccine. Study-level background: Second doses were pooled across both intervals (about 4 or about 12 weeks).

This table comes from immunoSEQ multiplex PCR, and its TCRdb copy is limited to in-frame clones, with some not included. This sample has about 100,000 clones, with around 89% found just once. The source is an adult in good health. This material consisted of peripheral blood, taken on day 0 of AZD1222 vaccination.

CDR3 DNA sequence: TGCGCCAGCAAGGGGCAGGGTGTAAACTATGGCTACACCTTC. Translation: CASKGQGVNYGYTF. V is TRBV5-1 and J is TRBJ1-2; tentative D call: TRBD1 (5 bases). CDR1 SGHRS and CDR2 YFSETQ come from the germline V gene. V lost 6 bases, J lost 2 bases, and 14 bases lay in between. This CDR3 region has 14 residues.